This T cell receptor (beta chain) was profiled in a study of blood T cell repertoires in COVID-19. About the research overall: Sites across the United States, Italy and Spain contributed samples from acute and convalescent COVID-19. Sources were T cells, B-cell-depleted T cells, or PBMCs; the material itself was cDNA or gDNA.

The CDR3 totals 19 residues. Trimming pared 4 bases from V and 4 bases from J, leaving 26 bases between. Germline-derived CDR1 and CDR2 are LNHDA and SQIVND (reference sequence). In the original analysis: The assay estimated nucleated cells by amplifying reference gene primers. Data came from immunoSEQ multiplex PCR; TCRdb stores just in-frame clones and leaves some out. V and J calls and clone size come straight from that table; D and trimming were deduced from the DNA. The table shows around 190,000 clones, with approximately 80% occurring only once. This clonotype was sampled from a woman aged 45-60 years with active or convalescent COVID-19. The sequencing input was peripheral blood. The J gene is TRBJ1-5, the V gene TRBV19, with D possibly matching TRBD1 (5 bases). CDR3 nucleotide sequence: TGTGCCAGTAGTACGCCCGTCCTTACAGCGGGGCTAGGGAATCAGCCCCAGCATTTT. It encodes CASSTPVLTAGLGNQPQHF.